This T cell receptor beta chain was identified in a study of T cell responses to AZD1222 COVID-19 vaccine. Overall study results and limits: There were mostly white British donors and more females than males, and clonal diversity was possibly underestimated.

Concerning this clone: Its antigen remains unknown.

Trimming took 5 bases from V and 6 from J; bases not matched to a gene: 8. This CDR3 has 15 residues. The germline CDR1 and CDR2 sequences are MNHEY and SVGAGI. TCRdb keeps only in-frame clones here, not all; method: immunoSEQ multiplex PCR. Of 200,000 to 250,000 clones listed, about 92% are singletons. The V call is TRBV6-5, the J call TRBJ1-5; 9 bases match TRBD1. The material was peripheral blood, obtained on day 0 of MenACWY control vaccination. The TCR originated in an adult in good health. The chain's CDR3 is CASSRGQGPGQPQHF. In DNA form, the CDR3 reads TGTGCCAGCAGTCGAGGACAGGGGCCAGGTCAGCCCCAGCATTTT.